These T cell receptor beta chains were read from a single sample in a study of graft-versus-host responses after intestinal transplantation. The antigens for these receptors are not known. Produced via immunoSEQ multiplex PCR; TCRdb's table is partial and in-frame only. The sample has more than 70,000 clones, 82% seen once; the top ten hold 0.65% to 0.95%. The specimen comprised unstimulated CD4+ T cells sorted from spleen or lymph node cells, sampled before intestinal transplant. The receptors derive from a human donor who received an intestinal transplant. Both conserved end residues are part of each CDR3. A D gene is named only where the DNA matches it firmly. Size is omitted from some rows. Given values are once, few, many or a class for expanded clones.

cdr3_nt: TGTGCCAGCAGCTCCATCCACGGACAGGGGGTTGAGCAGTACTTC
cdr3_aa: CASSSIHGQGVEQYF
clone_size: few
d_call: TRBD1
j_call: TRBJ2-7
v_call: TRBV7-8

cdr3_nt: TGCGCCAGCAGCTTGGGTCACGCGGGATCCTACAATGAGCAGTTCTTC
cdr3_aa: CASSLGHAGSYNEQFF
clone_size: NA
d_call: NA
j_call: TRBJ2-1
v_call: TRBV5-1

cdr3_nt: TGTGCCAGCAGCCTACAGGAGACGAACACCGGGGAGCTGTTTTTT
cdr3_aa: CASSLQETNTGELFF
clone_size: NA
d_call: NA
j_call: TRBJ2-2
v_call: TRBV7-3

cdr3_nt: TGTGCCAGCGGGCGGACAGCTTCCCGCTCGAACACCGGGGAGCTGTTTTTT
cdr3_aa: CASGRTASRSNTGELFF
clone_size: NA
d_call: NA
j_call: TRBJ2-2
v_call: TRBV2

cdr3_nt: TGCGCCAGCAGTCACCCCCGGGACAACCCTTTGGGGGAGCAGTACTTC
cdr3_aa: CASSHPRDNPLGEQYF
clone_size: once
d_call: NA
j_call: TRBJ2-7
v_call: TRBV23-1

cdr3_nt: TGTGCCAGCTCACGTGTTGGGCCCCAGGACGAGCAGTACTTC
cdr3_aa: CASSRVGPQDEQYF
clone_size: NA
d_call: NA
j_call: TRBJ2-7
v_call: TRBV18

cdr3_nt: TGTGCCAGCAGTCGGAGGGCCTGGTCCGAGCAGTACTTC
cdr3_aa: CASSRRAWSEQYF
clone_size: NA
d_call: NA
j_call: TRBJ2-7
v_call: TRBV6-5

cdr3_nt: TGTGCCAGCAGTTATCCGGGACAGGGGAGTAGTGGCTACACCTTC
cdr3_aa: CASSYPGQGSSGYTF
clone_size: few
d_call: TRBD1
j_call: TRBJ1-2
v_call: TRBV6-6

cdr3_nt: TGTGCCAGCAGCTTTAGCGGGGGAAGCAACGAGCAGTACTTC
cdr3_aa: CASSFSGGSNEQYF
clone_size: NA
d_call: TRBD2
j_call: TRBJ2-7
v_call: TRBV7-9

cdr3_nt: TGTGCCAGCAGCGTTATTTCAAAGACTAGCGGGAGCCATGAGCAGTTCTTC
cdr3_aa: CASSVISKTSGSHEQFF
clone_size: NA
d_call: TRBD2
j_call: TRBJ2-1
v_call: TRBV11-2

cdr3_nt: TGTGCCAGCAGCAAGACTAGCGGCGAGACCCAGTACTTC
cdr3_aa: CASSKTSGETQYF
clone_size: NA
d_call: TRBD2
j_call: TRBJ2-5
v_call: TRBV2

cdr3_nt: TGCGCCAGCAGCCCTGAGCGTCAGGGGGTATACGGCTACACCTTC
cdr3_aa: CASSPERQGVYGYTF
clone_size: NA
d_call: TRBD1
j_call: TRBJ1-2
v_call: TRBV5-1

cdr3_nt: TGTGCCAGCAGCCCCGACTACCTCTCCTACAATGAGCAGTTCTTC
cdr3_aa: CASSPDYLSYNEQFF
clone_size: NA
d_call: NA
j_call: TRBJ2-1
v_call: TRBV7-9

cdr3_nt: TGTGCCACCCGGGACAAAGACGAAGCTTTCTTT
cdr3_aa: CATRDKDEAFF
clone_size: NA
d_call: NA
j_call: TRBJ1-1
v_call: TRBV10-3

cdr3_nt: TGTGCCAGCAGTGAAGCGTCATTAGCCAAAAACATTCAGTTCTTC
cdr3_aa: CASSEASLAKNIQFF
clone_size: NA
d_call: NA
j_call: TRBJ2-1
v_call: TRBV6-1

cdr3_nt: TGTGCCAGCAAACAGGGGGCGGAGGAGACCCAGTACTTC
cdr3_aa: CASKQGAEETQYF
clone_size: NA
d_call: TRBD1
j_call: TRBJ2-5
v_call: TRBV2

cdr3_nt: TGTGCCAGCAGTGCCTCGGCGGCTAGCGGGGGGGCCCGCGACACCGGGGAGCTGTTTTTT
cdr3_aa: CASSASAASGGARDTGELFF
clone_size: NA
d_call: TRBD2
j_call: TRBJ2-2
v_call: TRBV28

cdr3_nt: TGTGCCAGCAGTGAAAAAACCAGCTCCTACAATGAGCAGTTCTTC
cdr3_aa: CASSEKTSSYNEQFF
clone_size: NA
d_call: NA
j_call: TRBJ2-1
v_call: TRBV2

cdr3_nt: TGTGCCAGCAGTGAGGCGTGGTATAGGACAGGGGGCCAGCCCCAGCATTTT
cdr3_aa: CASSEAWYRTGGQPQHF
clone_size: NA
d_call: TRBD1
j_call: TRBJ1-5
v_call: TRBV6-1

cdr3_nt: TGTGCCAGCAGAGCCACGGTGGGCCATGAGACCCAGTACTTC
cdr3_aa: CASRATVGHETQYF
clone_size: NA
d_call: NA
j_call: TRBJ2-5
v_call: TRBV6-6

cdr3_nt: TGTGCCATCAGTGCCAGTTTTGAGACCCAGTACTTC
cdr3_aa: CAISASFETQYF
clone_size: NA
d_call: NA
j_call: TRBJ2-5
v_call: TRBV10-3

cdr3_nt: TGTGCCAGCAGCTGGGACAGGGGGCGAGATACGCAGTATTTT
cdr3_aa: CASSWDRGRDTQYF
clone_size: few
d_call: TRBD1
j_call: TRBJ2-3
v_call: TRBV6-5

cdr3_nt: TGTGCCAGCAGCGTCCCGGGACAGGGAACCTACGAGCAGTACTTC
cdr3_aa: CASSVPGQGTYEQYF
clone_size: few
d_call: TRBD1
j_call: TRBJ2-7
v_call: TRBV11-2

cdr3_nt: TGCGCCAGCAGCAGTCAGGGCGGAGCCTCCTACAATGAGCAGTTCTTC
cdr3_aa: CASSSQGGASYNEQFF
clone_size: once
d_call: NA
j_call: TRBJ2-1
v_call: TRBV5-1

cdr3_nt: TGTGCCATCAGTGGTGGGCAGGGTAACGAGCAGTACTTC
cdr3_aa: CAISGGQGNEQYF
clone_size: few
d_call: NA
j_call: TRBJ2-7
v_call: TRBV10-3

cdr3_nt: TGTGCCAGCAGCTTAACAGGGATGATGAATTCACCCCTCCACTTT
cdr3_aa: CASSLTGMMNSPLHF
clone_size: NA
d_call: NA
j_call: TRBJ1-6
v_call: TRBV7-9

cdr3_nt: TGTGCCAGTAGTACACCGGACAGGCCGTTCTACGAGCAGTACTTC
cdr3_aa: CASSTPDRPFYEQYF
clone_size: NA
d_call: TRBD1
j_call: TRBJ2-7
v_call: TRBV19